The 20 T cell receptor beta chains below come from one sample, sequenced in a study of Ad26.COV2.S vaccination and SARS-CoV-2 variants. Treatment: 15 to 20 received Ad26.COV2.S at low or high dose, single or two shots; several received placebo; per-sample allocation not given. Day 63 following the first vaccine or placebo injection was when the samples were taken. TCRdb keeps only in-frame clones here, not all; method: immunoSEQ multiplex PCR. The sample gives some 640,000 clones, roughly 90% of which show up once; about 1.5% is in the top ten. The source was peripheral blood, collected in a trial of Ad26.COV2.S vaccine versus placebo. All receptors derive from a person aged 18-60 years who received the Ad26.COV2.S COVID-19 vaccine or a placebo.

The CDR3 bases are TGTGCCAGCAGCTTTAGGGGCACTGGAAACACCATATATTTT. Residues: CASSFRGTGNTIYF. J is TRBJ1-3 and V is TRBV7-9; maybe TRBD1 (5 bases). This CDR3 is 14 amino acids long. Between the trimmed V and J ends, which lost 3 bases and 2 bases, there was a span of 8 bases. CDR1 is SEHNR, CDR2 FQNEAQ, per germline (reference sequence).

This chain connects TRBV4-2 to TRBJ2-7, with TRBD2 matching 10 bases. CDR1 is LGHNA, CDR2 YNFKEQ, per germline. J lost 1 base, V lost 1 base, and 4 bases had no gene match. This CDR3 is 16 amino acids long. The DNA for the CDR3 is TGTGCCAGCAGCCAAGCCCTAGCGGGAGAGTCCTACGAGCAGTACTTC. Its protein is CASSQALAGESYEQYF.

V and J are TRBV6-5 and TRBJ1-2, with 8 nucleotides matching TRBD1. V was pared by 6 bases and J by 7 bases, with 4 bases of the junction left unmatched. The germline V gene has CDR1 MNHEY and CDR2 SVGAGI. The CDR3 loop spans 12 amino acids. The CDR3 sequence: CASSRTGIGYTF. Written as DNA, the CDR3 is TGTGCCAGCAGCCGGACAGGGATTGGCTACACCTTC.

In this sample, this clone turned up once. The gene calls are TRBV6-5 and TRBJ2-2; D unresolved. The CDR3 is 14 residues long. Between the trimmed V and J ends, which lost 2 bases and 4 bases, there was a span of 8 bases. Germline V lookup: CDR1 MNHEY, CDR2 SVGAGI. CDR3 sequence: CASSYGIATGELFF. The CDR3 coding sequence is TGTGCCAGCAGTTACGGGATCGCCACCGGGGAGCTGTTTTTT.

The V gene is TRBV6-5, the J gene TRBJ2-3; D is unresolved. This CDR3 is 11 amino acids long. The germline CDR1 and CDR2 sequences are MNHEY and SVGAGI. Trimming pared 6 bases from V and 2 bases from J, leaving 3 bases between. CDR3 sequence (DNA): TGTGCCAGCAGGAACACAGATACGCAGTATTTT. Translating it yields CASRNTDTQYF.

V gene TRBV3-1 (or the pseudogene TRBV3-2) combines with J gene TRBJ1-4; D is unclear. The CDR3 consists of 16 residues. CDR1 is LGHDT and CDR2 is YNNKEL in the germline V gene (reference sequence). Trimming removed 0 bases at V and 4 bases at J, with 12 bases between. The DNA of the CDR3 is TGTGCCAGCAGCCAAGATGGAGGTTCAGATAATGAAAAACTGTTTTTT. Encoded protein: CASSQDGGSDNEKLFF.

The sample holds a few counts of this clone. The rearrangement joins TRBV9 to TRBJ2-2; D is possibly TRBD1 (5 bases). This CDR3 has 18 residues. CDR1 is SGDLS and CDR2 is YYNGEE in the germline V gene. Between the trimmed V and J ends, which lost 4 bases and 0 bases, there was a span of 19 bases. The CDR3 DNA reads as TGTGCCAGCAGCTCAGGGTTAGGTGGTTATACGAACACCGGGGAGCTGTTTTTT. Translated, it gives CASSSGLGGYTNTGELFF. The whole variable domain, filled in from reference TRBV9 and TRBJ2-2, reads DSGVTQTPKHLITATGQRVTLRCSPRSGDLSVYWYQQSLDQGLQFLIQYYNGEERAKGNILERFSAQQFPDLHSELNLSSLELGDSALYFCASSSGLGGYTNTGELFFGEGSRLTVL.

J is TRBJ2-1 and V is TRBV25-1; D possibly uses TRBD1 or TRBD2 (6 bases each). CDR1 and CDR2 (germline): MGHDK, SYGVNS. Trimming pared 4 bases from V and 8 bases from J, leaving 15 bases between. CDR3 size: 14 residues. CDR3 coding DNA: TGTGCCAGCAGTGGGCTACAGGGAGGTGATGAGCAGTTCTTC. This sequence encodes CASSGLQGGDEQFF.

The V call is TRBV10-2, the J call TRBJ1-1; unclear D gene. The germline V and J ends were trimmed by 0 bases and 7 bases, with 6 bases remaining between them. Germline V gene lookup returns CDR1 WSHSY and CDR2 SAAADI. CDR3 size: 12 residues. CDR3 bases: TGCGCCAGCAGTGAGTCGGAAGTTGAAGCTTTCTTT. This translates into CASSESEVEAFF.

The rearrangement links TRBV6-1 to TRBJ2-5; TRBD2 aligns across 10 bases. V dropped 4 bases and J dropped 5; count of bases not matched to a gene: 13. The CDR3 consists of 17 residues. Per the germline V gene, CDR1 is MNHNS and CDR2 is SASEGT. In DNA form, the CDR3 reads TGTGCCAGCAGTGCCACAGGGAGCGGGGGGGCCGGCGAGACCCAGTACTTC. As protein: CASSATGSGGAGETQYF.

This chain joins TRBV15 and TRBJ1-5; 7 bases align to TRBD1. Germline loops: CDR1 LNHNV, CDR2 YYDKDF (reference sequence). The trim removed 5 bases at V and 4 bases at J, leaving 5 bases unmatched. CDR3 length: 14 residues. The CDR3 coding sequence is TGTGCCACCAGCTCCCAGGGGGGGAATCAGCCCCAGCATTTT. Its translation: CATSSQGGNQPQHF.

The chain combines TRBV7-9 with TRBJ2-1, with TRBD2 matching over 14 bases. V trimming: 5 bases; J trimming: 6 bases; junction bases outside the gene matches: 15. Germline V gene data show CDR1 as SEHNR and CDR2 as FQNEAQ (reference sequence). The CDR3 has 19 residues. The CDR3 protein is CASSPLWGRLAGGLNEQFF. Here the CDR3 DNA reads TGTGCCAGCAGCCCCTTATGGGGAAGACTAGCGGGGGGGCTCAATGAGCAGTTCTTC.

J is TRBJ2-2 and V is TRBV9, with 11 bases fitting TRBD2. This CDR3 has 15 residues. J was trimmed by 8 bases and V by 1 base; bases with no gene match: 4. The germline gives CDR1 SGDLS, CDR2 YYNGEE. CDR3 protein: CASSVSRLAGGELFF. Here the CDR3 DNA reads TGTGCCAGCAGCGTATCCCGACTAGCGGGGGGGGAGCTGTTTTTT.

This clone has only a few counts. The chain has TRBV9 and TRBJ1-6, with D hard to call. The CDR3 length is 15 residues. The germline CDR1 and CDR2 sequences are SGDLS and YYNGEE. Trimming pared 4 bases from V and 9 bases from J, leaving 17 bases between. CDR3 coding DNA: TGTGCCAGCAGCCCACGGGGTGGGCGCGGTTCACCCCTCCACTTT. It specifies CASSPRGGRGSPLHF.

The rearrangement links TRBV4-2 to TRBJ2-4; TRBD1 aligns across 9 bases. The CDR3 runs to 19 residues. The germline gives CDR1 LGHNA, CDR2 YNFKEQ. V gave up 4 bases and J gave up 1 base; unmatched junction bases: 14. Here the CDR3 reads CASSRPGTGWEEAKNIQYF. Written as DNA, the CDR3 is TGTGCCAGCAGCCGACCCGGGACAGGGTGGGAAGAGGCCAAAAACATTCAGTACTTC.

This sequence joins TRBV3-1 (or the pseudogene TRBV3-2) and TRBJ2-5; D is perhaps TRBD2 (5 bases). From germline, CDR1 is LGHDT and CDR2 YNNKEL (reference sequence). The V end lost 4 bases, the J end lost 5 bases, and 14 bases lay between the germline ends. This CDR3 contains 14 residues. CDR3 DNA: TGTGCCAGCAGCCTTACTAGGTCTGTCGAGACCCAGTACTTC. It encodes CASSLTRSVETQYF.

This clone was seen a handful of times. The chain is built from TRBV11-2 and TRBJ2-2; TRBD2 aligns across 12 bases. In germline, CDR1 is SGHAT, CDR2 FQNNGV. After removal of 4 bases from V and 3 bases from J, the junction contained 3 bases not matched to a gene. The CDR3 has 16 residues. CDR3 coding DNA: TGTGCCAGCAGCTCCTGGACTAGCGGGGACACCGGGGAGCTGTTTTTT. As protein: CASSSWTSGDTGELFF.

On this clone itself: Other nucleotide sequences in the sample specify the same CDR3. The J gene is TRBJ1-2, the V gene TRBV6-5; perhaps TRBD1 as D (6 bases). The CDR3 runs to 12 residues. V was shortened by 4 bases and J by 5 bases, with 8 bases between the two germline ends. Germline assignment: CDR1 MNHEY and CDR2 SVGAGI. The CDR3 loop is CASSLQGYGYTF. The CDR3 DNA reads TGTGCCAGCAGTTTACAGGGTTATGGCTACACCTTC.

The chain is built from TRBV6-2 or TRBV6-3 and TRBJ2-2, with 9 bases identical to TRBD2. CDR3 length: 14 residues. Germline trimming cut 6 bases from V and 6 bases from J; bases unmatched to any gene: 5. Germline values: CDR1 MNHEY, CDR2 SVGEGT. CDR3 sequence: CASSRGRAAGELFF. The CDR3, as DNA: TGTGCCAGCAGCCGCGGGAGGGCGGCCGGGGAGCTGTTTTTT.

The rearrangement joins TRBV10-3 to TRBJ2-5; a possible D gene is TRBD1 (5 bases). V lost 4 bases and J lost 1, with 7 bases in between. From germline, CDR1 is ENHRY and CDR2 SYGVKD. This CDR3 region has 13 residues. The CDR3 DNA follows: TGTGCCATCAGTGGGGGCCCCCAAGAGACCCAGTACTTC. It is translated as CAISGGPQETQYF.